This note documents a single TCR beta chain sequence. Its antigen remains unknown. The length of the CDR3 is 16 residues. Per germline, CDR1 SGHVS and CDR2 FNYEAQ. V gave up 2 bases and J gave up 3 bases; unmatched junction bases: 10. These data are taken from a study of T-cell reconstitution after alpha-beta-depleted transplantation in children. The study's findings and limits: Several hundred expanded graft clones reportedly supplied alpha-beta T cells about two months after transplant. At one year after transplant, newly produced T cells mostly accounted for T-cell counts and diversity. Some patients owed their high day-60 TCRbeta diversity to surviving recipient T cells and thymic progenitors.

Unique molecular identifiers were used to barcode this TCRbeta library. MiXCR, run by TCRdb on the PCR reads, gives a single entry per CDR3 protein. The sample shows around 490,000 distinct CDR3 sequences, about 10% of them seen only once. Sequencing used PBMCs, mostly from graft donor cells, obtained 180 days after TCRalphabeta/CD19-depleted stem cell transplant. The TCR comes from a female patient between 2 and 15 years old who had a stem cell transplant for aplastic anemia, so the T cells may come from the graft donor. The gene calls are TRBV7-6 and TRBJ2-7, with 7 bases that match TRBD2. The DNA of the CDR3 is TGTGCCAGCAGCTTATACCTAAGCGGGAAAGACTACGAGCAGTACTTC. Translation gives CASSLYLSGKDYEQYF.